This T cell receptor (beta chain) stems from a study of blood T cell repertoires in COVID-19. Study-level background: Sample material is recorded as cDNA or gDNA derived from T cells, B-cell-depleted T cells, or PBMCs.

The length of the CDR3 is 14 residues. With V trimmed by 6 bases and J by 9 bases, 11 bases remained unmatched. Germline CDR1 and CDR2: MNHEY and SVGAGI. This clone was found a few times. Generated by immunoSEQ multiplex PCR, the TCRdb table keeps only in-frame clones and is missing some. The table includes some 30,000 clones, roughly nine tenths detected once. This receptor was identified in a human donor with acute or convalescent COVID-19. The donor label of this sample is uncertain. Sequencing was done on a sample of peripheral blood. The V call is TRBV6-5, the J call TRBJ2-1; 7 bases align to TRBD1. CDR3 bases: TGTGCCAGCAGAATTAACAGGGGTCAAGGTGAGCAGTTCTTC. Translation: CASRINRGQGEQFF.